Each of the 8 T cell receptor beta chains below was sequenced from the same sample in a study of tumor-infiltrating lymphocytes in oesophageal squamous cell carcinoma. One entry per CDR3 protein, called by TCRdb with MiXCR from the PCR reads. The data contain some 9,900 distinct CDR3 sequences, approximately 59% of them singletons. Sequencing was carried out using esophageal tumor tissue. The source is a female donor with esophageal squamous cell carcinoma.

This clonotype is medium-sized (0.01 to 0.1%) within its sample. The V gene is TRBV27, the J gene TRBJ2-5; TRBD2 matches at 10 bases. The V and J ends lost 5 bases and 2 bases, in that order; junction bases with no gene match: 8. Germline lookup yields CDR1 MNHEY and CDR2 SMNVEV (reference sequence). CDR3 length equals 16 residues. CDR3 loop: CASSNSGRRGQETQYF. The CDR3, as DNA: TGTGCCAGCAGTAATAGCGGGAGGAGGGGTCAAGAGACCCAGTACTTC.

This clonotype appeared a few times. This chain uses TRBV25-1 with TRBJ2-6, with unresolved D. Germline CDR1 and CDR2: MGHDK and SYGVNS. V was clipped by 4 bases and J by 0 bases, with 10 bases between them. The CDR3 loop spans 16 amino acids. In DNA, the CDR3 is TGTGCCAGCAGTGGAAAGGCATGCTCTGGGGCCAACGTCCTGACTTTC. It codes for CASSGKACSGANVLTF.

This clonotype was seen only a few times. The chain combines TRBV7-2 with TRBJ2-4; D is tentatively TRBD1 or TRBD2 (6 bases each). The better agreement between TRBJ2-7 and the DNA end casts doubt on the J call. The CDR3 covers 17 residues. The germline CDR1 and CDR2 sequences are SGHTA and FQGNSA. CDR3 bases: TGTGCCAGCAGCCCAACAGATACGGGGGCTGATTCCCACGAGCAGTACTTC. The encoded protein is CASSPTDTGADSHEQYF.

This clonotype was seen once. The rearrangement uses TRBV7-3 and TRBJ2-5; 8 bases line up with TRBD2. The ends lost 5 bases at V and 0 bases at J; junction bases unmatched: 5. CDR3 size: 15 residues. In germline, CDR1 is SGHTA, CDR2 FQGTGA. CDR3 nucleotides: TGTGCCAGCAGCGTAGCGGGATCGTACCAAGAGACCCAGTACTTC. Encoded protein: CASSVAGSYQETQYF. The full variable domain, completed using reference TRBV7-3 and TRBJ2-5, is GAGVSQTPSNKVTEKGKYVELRCDPISGHTALYWYRQSLGQGPEFLIYFQGTGAADDSGLPNDRFFAVRPEGSVSTLKIQRTERGDSAVYLCASSVAGSYQETQYFGPGTRLLVL.

The chain combines TRBV7-2 with TRBJ2-1, with D possibly TRBD2 on 6 matching bases. Germline-derived CDR1 and CDR2 are SGHTA and FQGNSA. The V end was cut by 4 bases, the J end by 12 bases, with 22 bases between. CDR3 length: 15 residues. The CDR3 nucleotides read TGTGCCAGCAGCTCCTTAGGGAGGCCCCTAGATACGCAGTTCTTC. Translated, it gives CASSSLGRPLDTQFF.

V usage is TRBV27 and J usage is TRBJ2-3, with 8 bases fitting TRBD1. The CDR3 covers 15 residues. Germline CDR1 reads MNHEY; CDR2 reads SMNVEV (reference sequence). V lost 4 bases to trimming and J lost 4 bases; unmatched junction nucleotides: 7. In nucleotides, the CDR3 is TGTGCCAGCAGTTCCGGACAGGGCCGCCCAGATACGCAGTATTTT. Amino acid sequence: CASSSGQGRPDTQYF.

This clonotype was seen many times. The chain recombines TRBV7-2 with TRBJ2-4; 7 bases fit TRBD1. The end of the DNA fits TRBJ2-7 better, so the J call may be wrong. Per germline, CDR1 SGHTA and CDR2 FQGNSA. The CDR3 loop spans 14 amino acids. Here the CDR3 DNA reads TGTGCCAGCAGCACGGACAGGCAATCCTACGAGCAGTACTTC. It yields the protein CASSTDRQSYEQYF.

By share, this clonotype ranks as hyperexpanded. This sequence joins TRBV7-2 and TRBJ1-2; D gene uncertain. The CDR3 loop spans 15 amino acids. The germline V and J ends were trimmed by 5 bases and 3 bases, with 16 bases remaining between them. CDR1 is SGHTA and CDR2 is FQGNSA in the germline V gene. This CDR3 is CASSVGQITDYGYTF. For the CDR3, the DNA is TGTGCCAGCAGCGTCGGGCAGATAACGGACTATGGCTACACCTTC.